A single T cell receptor beta chain is shown here with its context. Its antigen is not identified. TCRdb keeps only in-frame clones here, not all; method: immunoSEQ multiplex PCR. Of approximately 90,000 clones listed, 83% are singletons. The data originate from a study of radiotherapy plus CTLA-4 blockade in lung cancer. Study observations and caveats: Dynamics of early blood T cell clones, together with interferon-beta, were reportedly the best predictors of response.

The germline gives CDR1 LNHDA, CDR2 SQIVND (reference sequence). Germline trimming cut 9 bases from V and 0 bases from J; bases unmatched to any gene: 5. The CDR3 is 15 amino acids. Alongside CTLA-4 blockade with ipilimumab, patients with chemo-refractory metastatic non-small-cell lung cancer received focal radiation. The chain uses TRBV19 and TRBJ2-2; 9 bases line up with TRBD1. This receptor was taken from a human donor with non-small cell lung cancer who had stable disease on radiotherapy plus ipilimumab. This material consisted of peripheral blood, taken from a patient treated with radiotherapy plus ipilimumab. The CDR3 reads CASQRTGANTGELFF. The CDR3, as DNA: TGTGCCAGCCAAAGGACAGGGGCGAACACCGGGGAGCTGTTTTTT. Supplemented by reference TRBV19 and TRBJ2-2, the full variable domain reads DGGITQSPKYLFRKEGQNVTLSCEQNLNHDAMYWYRQDPGQGLRLIYYSQIVNDFQKGDIAEGYSVSREKKESFPLTVTSAQKNPTAFYLCASQRTGANTGELFFGEGSRLTVL.